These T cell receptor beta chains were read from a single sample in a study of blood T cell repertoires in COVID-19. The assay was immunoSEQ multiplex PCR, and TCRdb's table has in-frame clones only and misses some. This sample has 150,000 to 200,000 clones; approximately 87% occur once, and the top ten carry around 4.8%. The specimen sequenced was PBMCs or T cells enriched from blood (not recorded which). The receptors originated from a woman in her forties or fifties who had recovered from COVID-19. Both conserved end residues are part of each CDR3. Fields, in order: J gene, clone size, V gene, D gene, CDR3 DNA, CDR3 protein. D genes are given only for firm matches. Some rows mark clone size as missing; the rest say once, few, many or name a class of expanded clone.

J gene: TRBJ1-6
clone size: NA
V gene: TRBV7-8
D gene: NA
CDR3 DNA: TGTGCCAGCAGCTCCCGGGACTCCCGCCGACCCCTCCACTTT
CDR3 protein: CASSSRDSRRPLHF

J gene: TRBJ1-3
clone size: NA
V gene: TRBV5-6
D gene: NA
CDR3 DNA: TGTGCCAGCAGCTTGGCGGTCCCCTCTGGAAACACCATATATTTT
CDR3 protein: CASSLAVPSGNTIYF

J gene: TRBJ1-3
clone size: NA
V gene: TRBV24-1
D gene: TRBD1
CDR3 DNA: TGTGCCACCAGTGATGGACAGGGAAATCAAAACACCATATATTTT
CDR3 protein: CATSDGQGNQNTIYF

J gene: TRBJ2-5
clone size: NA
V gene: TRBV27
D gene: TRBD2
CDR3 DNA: TGTGCCACCGGGACTAGGGCAGAGACCCAGTACTTC
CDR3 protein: CATGTRAETQYF

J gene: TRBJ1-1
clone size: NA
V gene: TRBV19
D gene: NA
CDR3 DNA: TGTGCCAGTAGTACCCGAGAGCTTTGGAACACTGAAGCTTTCTTT
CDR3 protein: CASSTRELWNTEAFF

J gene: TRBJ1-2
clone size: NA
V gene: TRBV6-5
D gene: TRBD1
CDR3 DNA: TGTGCCAGCAGGGATCCAGGGGGCACGTATGGCTACACCTTC
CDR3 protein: CASRDPGGTYGYTF

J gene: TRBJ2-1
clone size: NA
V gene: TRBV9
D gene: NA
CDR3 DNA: TGTGCCAGCAGCGCCCGGGTGGCGGCCACCTACAATGAGCAGTTCTTC
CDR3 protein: CASSARVAATYNEQFF

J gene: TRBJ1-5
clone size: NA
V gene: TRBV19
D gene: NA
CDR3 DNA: TGTGCCAGTACATACGGGTCTCTCGGCCAGCCCCAGCATTTT
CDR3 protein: CASTYGSLGQPQHF

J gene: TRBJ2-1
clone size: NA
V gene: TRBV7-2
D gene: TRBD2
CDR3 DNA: TGTGCCAGCAGCCCCGAGCGGGGGGGCCCCAATGAGCAGTTCTTC
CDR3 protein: CASSPERGGPNEQFF

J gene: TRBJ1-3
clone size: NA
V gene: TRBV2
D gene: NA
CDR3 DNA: TGTGCCAGCAGTGAACGGGAACTTGGAAACACCATATATTTT
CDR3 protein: CASSERELGNTIYF

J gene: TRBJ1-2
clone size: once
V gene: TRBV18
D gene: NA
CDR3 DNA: TGTGCCAGCTCGCCGGGAGACGGCTATGGCTACACCTTC
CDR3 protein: CASSPGDGYGYTF

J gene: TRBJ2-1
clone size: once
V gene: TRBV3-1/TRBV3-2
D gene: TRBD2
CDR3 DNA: TGTGCCAGCAGCCAAGCGCTGGGACTAGCGGGAGAGAGTGAGCAGTTCTTC
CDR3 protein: CASSQALGLAGESEQFF

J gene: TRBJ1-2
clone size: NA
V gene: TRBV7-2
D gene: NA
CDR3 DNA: TGTGCCAGCAGCTTCAATCAGGACACCTTC
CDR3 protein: CASSFNQDTF

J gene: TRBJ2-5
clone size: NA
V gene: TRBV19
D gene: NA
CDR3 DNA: TGTGCCAGTAGTGCGGGACCGTCCTGGGGAGAGACCCAGTACTTC
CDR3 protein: CASSAGPSWGETQYF

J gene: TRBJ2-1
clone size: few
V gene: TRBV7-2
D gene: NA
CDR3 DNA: TGTGCCAGCAGCTTAGCGTTCGAGGCGGGGAAGCAGTTCTTC
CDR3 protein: CASSLAFEAGKQFF

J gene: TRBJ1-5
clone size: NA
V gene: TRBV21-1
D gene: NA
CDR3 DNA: TGTGCCAGCAGCAAAGGCCGGGACAGCCCGTCCCTTGACGTTTACCAGCCCCAGCATTTT
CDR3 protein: CASSKGRDSPSLDVYQPQHF

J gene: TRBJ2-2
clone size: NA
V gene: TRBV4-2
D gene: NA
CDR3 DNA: TGTGCCAGCAGCCCTGGGACTCATAACACCGGGGAGCTGTTTTTT
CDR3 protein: CASSPGTHNTGELFF

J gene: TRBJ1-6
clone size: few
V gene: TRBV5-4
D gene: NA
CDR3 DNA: TGTGCCAGCAGCGTGGGACCGACAATGAATTCACCCCTCCACTTT
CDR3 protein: CASSVGPTMNSPLHF

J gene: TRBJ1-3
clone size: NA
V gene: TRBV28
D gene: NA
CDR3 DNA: TGTGCCAGCAAGCCCACTAACCTGAGAAACACCATATATTTT
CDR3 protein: CASKPTNLRNTIYF

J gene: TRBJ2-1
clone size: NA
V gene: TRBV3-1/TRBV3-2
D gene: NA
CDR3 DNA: TGTGCCAGCAGCCAAGATAACTGGAGGGCTGGGGAGCAGTTCTTC
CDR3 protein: CASSQDNWRAGEQFF

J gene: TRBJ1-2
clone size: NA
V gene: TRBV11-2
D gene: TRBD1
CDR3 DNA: TGTGCCAGCAGACAGGACAGGGGGCTCTCTAACTATGGCTACACCTTC
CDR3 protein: CASRQDRGLSNYGYTF

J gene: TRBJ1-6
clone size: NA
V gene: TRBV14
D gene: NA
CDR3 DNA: TGTGCCAGCAGCAGACTAGGAACCCCCGTTTCGGCCCTCCACTTT
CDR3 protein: CASSRLGTPVSALHF

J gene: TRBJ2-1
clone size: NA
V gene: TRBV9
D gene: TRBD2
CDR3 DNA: TGTGCCAGCAGCGTGGGGGGTCCGCGGGAGGGCTACAATGAGCAGTTCTTC
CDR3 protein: CASSVGGPREGYNEQFF

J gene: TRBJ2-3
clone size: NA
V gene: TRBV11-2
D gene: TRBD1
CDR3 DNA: TGTGCCAGCAGCTTATCCTGGGACAGGGAGACAGATACGCAGTATTTT
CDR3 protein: CASSLSWDRETDTQYF

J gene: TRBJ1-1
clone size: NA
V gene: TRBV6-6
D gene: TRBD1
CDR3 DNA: TGTGCCAACTCGGACAGGGCTAACACTGAAGCTTTCTTT
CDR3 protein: CANSDRANTEAFF

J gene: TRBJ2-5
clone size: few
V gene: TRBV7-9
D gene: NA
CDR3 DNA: TGTGCCAGCAGCTTTGCTTCGGAAGAGACCCAGTACTTC
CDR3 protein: CASSFASEETQYF

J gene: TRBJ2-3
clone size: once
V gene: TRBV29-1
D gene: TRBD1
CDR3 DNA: TGCAGCGTTGCCCACAGGGGGCGCACAGATACGCAGTATTTT
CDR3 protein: CSVAHRGRTDTQYF

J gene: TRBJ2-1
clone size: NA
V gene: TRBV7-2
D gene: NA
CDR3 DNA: TGTGCCAGCAGCTTACTGTCAGGGGAGCAGTTCTTC
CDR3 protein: CASSLLSGEQFF

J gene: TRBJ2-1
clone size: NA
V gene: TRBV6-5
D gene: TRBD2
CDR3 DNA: TGTGCCAGCGGGACTAGCATTACCCATGAGCAGTTCTTC
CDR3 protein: CASGTSITHEQFF

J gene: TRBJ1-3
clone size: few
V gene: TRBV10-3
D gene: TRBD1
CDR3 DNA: TGTGCCATAACAGGACAGGTGTCTGGAAACACCATATATTTT
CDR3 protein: CAITGQVSGNTIYF

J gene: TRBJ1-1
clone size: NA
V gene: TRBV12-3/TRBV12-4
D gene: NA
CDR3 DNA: TGTGCCAGCACTCCCAGCTGGCCCGGGAGGGCTTTCTTT
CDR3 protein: CASTPSWPGRAFF

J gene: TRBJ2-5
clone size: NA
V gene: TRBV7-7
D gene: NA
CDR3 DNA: TGTGCCAGCAGACAAAATACAGTTTCGCAAGAGACCCAGTACTTC
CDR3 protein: CASRQNTVSQETQYF

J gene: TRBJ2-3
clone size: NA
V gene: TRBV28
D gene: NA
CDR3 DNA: TGTGCCAGCCTCCCGATGTGGGGGGAGGATACGCAGTATTTT
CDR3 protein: CASLPMWGEDTQYF

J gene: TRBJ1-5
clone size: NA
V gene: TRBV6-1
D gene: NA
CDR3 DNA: TGTGCCAGCAGTGAATTAACAGGGAGGGAGCCCCAGCATTTT
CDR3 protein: CASSELTGREPQHF

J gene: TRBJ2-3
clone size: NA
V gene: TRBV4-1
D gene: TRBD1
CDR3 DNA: TGCGCCAGCAGCCGCCCGCAGGGGGCTCTCACGCAGTATTTT
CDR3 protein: CASSRPQGALTQYF

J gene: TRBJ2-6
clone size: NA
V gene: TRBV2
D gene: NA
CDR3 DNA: TGTGCCAGCGTATTCCAGGGTTCCGCTGGGGCCAACGTCCTGACTTTC
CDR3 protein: CASVFQGSAGANVLTF

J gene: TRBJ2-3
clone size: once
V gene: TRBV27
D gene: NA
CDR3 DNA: TGTGCCAGCAGTCCCCCCCTTATGGATACGCAGTATTTT
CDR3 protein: CASSPPLMDTQYF

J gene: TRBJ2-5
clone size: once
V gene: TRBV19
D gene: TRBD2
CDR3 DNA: TGTGCCACCCGTCGGACTAGCGGGGGGACCCAGTACTTC
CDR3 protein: CATRRTSGGTQYF

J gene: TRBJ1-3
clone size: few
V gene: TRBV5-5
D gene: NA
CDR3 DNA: TGTGCCAGCAGCCGCCAAACTGACTCTGGAAACACCATATATTTT
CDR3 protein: CASSRQTDSGNTIYF

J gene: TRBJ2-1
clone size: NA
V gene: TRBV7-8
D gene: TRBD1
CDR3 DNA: TGTGCCAGCAGCTTAACCGGGACAGTTTACAATGAGCAGTTCTTC
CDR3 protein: CASSLTGTVYNEQFF

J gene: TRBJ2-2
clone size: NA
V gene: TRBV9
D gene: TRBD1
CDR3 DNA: TGTGCCAGCAGCCCTAACGCGGGACAGGCGAACACCGGGGAGCTGTTTTTT
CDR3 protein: CASSPNAGQANTGELFF

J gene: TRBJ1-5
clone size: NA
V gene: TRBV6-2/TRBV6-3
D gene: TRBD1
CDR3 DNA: TGTGCCAGCAGTTACCGTAACAGGGGAACTCAGCCCCAGCATTTT
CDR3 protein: CASSYRNRGTQPQHF

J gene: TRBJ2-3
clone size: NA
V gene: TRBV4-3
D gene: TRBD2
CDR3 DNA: TGCGCCAGCAGCCCCCCGGGACTATCGGATACGCAGTATTTT
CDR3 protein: CASSPPGLSDTQYF

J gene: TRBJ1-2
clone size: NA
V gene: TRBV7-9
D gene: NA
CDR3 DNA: TGTGCCAGCAGCCTGGGAGCGTGGGGAGACACCTTC
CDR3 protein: CASSLGAWGDTF

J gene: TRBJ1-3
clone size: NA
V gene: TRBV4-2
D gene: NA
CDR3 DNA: TGTGCCAGCAGCCAAGATCCCCCAGGAGGAAACACCATATATTTT
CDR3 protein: CASSQDPPGGNTIYF

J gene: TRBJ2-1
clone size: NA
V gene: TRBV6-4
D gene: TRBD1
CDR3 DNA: TGTGCCAGCAGACAGGGACAGGGGGCTAAGAATGAGCAGTTCTTC
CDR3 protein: CASRQGQGAKNEQFF

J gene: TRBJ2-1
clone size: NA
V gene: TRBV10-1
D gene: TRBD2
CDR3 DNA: TGCGCCAGCAGTGAGTCGCTAGCGGGGGGTATTTACAATGAGCAGTTCTTC
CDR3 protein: CASSESLAGGIYNEQFF

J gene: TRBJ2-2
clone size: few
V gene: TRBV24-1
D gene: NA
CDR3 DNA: TGTGCCACCAGGAAGGGGGGGAGGGCGATATCGAACACCGGGGAGCTGTTTTTT
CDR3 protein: CATRKGGRAISNTGELFF

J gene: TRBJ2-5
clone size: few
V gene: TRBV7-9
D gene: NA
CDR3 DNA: TGTGCCAGCAGCCAAGCGAGGGATCAAGAGACCCAGTACTTC
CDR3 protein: CASSQARDQETQYF

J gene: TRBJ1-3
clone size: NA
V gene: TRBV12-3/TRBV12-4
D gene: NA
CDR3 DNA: TGTGCCACGGGAAGCTCTGGAAACACCATATATTTT
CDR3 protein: CATGSSGNTIYF

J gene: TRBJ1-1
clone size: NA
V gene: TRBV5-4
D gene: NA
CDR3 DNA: TGTGCCAGCAGCGTGCGTGGGCAGGCCTCGGCTGAAGCTTTCTTT
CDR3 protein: CASSVRGQASAEAFF

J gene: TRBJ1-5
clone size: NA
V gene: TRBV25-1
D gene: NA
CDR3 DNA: TGTGCCAGCAGTGGGCCTTATAGCAATCAGCCCCAGCATTTT
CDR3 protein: CASSGPYSNQPQHF

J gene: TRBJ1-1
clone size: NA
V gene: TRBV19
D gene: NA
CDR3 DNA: TGTGCCAGTAGCGCCCCCGGGACATTGAACACTGAAGCTTTCTTT
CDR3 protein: CASSAPGTLNTEAFF

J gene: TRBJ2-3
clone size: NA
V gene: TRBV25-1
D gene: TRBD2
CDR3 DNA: TGTGCCTTCCGGCGGGAGGCGGGCACAGATACGCAGTATTTT
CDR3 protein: CAFRREAGTDTQYF

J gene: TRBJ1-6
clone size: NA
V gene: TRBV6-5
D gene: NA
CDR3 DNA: TGTGCCAGCAGTTACTCGAGTTCACCCCTCCACTTT
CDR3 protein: CASSYSSSPLHF

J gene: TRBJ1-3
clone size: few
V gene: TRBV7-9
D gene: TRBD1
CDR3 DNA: TGTGCCAGCAGCCCTAGACAGGGGGACTCTGGAAACACCATATATTTT
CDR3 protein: CASSPRQGDSGNTIYF